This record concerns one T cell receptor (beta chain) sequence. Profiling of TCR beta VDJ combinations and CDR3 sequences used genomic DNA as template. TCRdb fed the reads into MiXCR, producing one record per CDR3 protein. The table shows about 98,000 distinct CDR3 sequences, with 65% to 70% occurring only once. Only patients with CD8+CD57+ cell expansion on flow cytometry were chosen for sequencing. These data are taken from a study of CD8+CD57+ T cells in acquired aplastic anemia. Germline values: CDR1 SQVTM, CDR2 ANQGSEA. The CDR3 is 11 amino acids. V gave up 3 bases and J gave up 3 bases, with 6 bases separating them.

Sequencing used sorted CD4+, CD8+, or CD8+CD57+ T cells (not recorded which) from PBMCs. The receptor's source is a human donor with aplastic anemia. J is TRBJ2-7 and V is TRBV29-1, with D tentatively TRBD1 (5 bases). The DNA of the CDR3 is TGCAGCGTTGATGACAGCTACGAGCAGTACTTC. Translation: CSVDDSYEQYF.